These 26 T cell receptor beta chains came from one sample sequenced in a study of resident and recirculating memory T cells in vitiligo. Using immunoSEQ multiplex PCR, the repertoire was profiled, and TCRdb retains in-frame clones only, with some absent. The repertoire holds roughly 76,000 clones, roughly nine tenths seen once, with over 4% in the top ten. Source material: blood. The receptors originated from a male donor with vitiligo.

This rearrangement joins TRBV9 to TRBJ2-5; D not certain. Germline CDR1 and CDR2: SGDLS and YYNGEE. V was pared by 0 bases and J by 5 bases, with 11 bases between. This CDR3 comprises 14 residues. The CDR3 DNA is TGTGCCAGCAGCGTAGCTACTGAGTGGGAGACCCAGTACTTC. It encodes CASSVATEWETQYF.

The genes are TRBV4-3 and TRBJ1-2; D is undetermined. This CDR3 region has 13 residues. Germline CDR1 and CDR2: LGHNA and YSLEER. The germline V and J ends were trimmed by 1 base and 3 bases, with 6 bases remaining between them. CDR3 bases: TGCGCCAGCAGCCAAGGCGGTGACTATGGCTACACCTTC. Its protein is CASSQGGDYGYTF.

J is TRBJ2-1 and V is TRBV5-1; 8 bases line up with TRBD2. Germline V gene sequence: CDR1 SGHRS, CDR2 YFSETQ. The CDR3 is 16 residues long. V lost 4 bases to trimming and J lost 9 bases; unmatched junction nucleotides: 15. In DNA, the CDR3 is TGCGCCAGCAGCCTCGAGCTATCAGATAGCGGGGTTGAGCAGTTCTTC. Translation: CASSLELSDSGVEQFF.

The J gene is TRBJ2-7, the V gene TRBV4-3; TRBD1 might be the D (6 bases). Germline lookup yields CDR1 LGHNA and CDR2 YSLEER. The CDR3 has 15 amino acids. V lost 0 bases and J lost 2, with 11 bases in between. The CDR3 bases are TGCGCCAGCAGCCAAGAAAGAACAGGGCCCTACGAGCAGTACTTC. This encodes CASSQERTGPYEQYF.

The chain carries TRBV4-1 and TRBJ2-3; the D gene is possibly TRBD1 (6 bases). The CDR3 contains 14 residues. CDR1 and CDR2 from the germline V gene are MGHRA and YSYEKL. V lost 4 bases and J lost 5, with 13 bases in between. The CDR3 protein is CASSLQGRQDTQYF. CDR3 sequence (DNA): TGCGCCAGCAGCCTGCAGGGGCGGCAAGATACGCAGTATTTT.

In nucleotides, the CDR3 is TGTGCCAGCAGGCCTACAGGGGGCTCGAGTGAAAAACTGTTTTTT. Translated: CASRPTGGSSEKLFF. This sequence joins TRBV27 and TRBJ1-4; 9 bases map to TRBD1. The CDR3 runs to 15 residues. Germline loops: CDR1 MNHEY, CDR2 SMNVEV (reference sequence). Losses at the gene ends were 6 bases for V and 7 bases for J; bases not matched to a gene: 9.

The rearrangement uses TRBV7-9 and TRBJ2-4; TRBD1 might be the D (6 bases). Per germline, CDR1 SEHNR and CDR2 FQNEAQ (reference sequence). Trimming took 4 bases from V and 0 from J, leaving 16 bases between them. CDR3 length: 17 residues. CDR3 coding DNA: TGTGCCAGCAGCTCGTCTTGGGACATCCTAGCCAAAAACATTCAGTACTTC. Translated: CASSSSWDILAKNIQYF.

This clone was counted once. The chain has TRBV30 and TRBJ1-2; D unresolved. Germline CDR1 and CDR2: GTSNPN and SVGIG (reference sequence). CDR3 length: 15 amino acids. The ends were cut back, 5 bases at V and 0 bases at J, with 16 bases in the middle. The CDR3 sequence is CAWALASLTNYGYTF. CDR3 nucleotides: TGTGCCTGGGCGCTTGCGAGCCTGACTAACTATGGCTACACCTTC.

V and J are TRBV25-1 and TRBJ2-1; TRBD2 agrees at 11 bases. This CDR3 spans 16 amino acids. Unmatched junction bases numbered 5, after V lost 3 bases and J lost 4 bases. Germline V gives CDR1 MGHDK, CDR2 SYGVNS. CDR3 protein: CASSDGTSGDYNEQFF. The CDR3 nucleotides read TGTGCCAGCAGTGACGGGACTAGCGGTGATTACAATGAGCAGTTCTTC.

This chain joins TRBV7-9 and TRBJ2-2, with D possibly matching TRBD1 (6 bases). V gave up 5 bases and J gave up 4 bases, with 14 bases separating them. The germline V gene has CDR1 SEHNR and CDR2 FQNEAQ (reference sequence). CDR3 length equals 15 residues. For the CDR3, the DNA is TGTGCCAGCAGCCCGTTGGACAGAACCACCGGGGAGCTGTTTTTT. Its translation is CASSPLDRTTGELFF.

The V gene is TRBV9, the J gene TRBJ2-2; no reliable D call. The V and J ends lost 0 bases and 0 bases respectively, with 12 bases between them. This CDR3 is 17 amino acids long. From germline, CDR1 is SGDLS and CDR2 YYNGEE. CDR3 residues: CASSVAGWSANTGELFF. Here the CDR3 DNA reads TGTGCCAGCAGCGTAGCCGGGTGGTCGGCGAACACCGGGGAGCTGTTTTTT.

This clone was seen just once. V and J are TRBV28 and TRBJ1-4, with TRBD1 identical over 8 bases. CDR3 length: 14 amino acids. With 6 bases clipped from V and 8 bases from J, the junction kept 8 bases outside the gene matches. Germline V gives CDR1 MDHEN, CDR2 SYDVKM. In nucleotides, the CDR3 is TGTGCCAGCAGACACGACAGGGGCCGGGAAAAACTGTTTTTT. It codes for CASRHDRGREKLFF.

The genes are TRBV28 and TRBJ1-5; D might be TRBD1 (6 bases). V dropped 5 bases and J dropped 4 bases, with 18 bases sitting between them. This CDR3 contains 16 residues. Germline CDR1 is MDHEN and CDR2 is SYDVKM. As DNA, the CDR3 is TGTGCCAGCAGTCCGCACGACAGGAGCCCTAATCAGCCCCAGCATTTT. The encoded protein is CASSPHDRSPNQPQHF.

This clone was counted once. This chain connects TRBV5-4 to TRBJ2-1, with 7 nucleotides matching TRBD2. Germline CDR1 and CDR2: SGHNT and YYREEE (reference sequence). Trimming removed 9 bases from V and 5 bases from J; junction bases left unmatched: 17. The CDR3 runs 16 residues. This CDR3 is CATQNRWASGNNEQFF. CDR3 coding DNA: TGTGCCACGCAAAATCGGTGGGCTAGCGGAAACAATGAGCAGTTCTTC. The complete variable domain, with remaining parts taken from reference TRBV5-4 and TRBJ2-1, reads ETGVTQSPTHLIKTRGQQVTLRCSSQSGHNTVSWYQQALGQGPQFIFQYYREEENGRGNFPPRFSGLQFPNYSSELNVNALELDDSALYLCATQNRWASGNNEQFFGPGTRLTVL.

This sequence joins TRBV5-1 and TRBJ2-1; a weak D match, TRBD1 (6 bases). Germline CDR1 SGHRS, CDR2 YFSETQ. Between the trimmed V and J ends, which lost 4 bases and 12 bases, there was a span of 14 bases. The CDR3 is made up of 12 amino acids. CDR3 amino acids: CASSQEDRGQFF. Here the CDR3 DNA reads TGCGCCAGCAGCCAAGAGGACAGAGGGCAGTTCTTC.

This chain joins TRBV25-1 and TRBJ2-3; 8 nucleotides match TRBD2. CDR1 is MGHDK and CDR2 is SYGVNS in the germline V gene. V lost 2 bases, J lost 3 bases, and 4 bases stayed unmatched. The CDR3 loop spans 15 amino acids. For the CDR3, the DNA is TGTGCCAGCAGTGAAGAAACTAGCGGTACAGATACGCAGTATTTT. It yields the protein CASSEETSGTDTQYF.

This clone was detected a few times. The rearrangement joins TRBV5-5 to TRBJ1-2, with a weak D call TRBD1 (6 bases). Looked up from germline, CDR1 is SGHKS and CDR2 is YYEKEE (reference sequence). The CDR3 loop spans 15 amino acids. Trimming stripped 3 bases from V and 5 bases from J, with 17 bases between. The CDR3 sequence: CASSSSTGPTYGYTF. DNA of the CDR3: TGTGCCAGCAGCTCCAGCACAGGGCCTACATATGGCTACACCTTC. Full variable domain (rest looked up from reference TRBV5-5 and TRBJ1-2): DAGVTQSPTHLIKTRGQQVTLRCSPISGHKSVSWYQQVLGQGPQFIFQYYEKEERGRGNFPDRFSARQFPNYSSELNVNALLLGDSALYLCASSSSTGPTYGYTFGSGTRLTVV.

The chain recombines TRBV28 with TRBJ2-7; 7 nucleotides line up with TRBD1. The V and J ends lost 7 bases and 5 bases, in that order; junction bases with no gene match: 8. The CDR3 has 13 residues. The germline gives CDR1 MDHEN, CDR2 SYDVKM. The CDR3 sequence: CASTDTDRDEQYF. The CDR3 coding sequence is TGTGCCAGCACCGACACCGACAGGGACGAGCAGTACTTC.

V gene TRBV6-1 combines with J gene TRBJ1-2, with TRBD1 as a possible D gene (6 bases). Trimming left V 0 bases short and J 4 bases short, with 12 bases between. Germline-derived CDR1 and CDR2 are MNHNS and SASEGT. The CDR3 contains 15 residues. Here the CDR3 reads CASSEAQGSGYGYTF. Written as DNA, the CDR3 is TGTGCCAGCAGTGAAGCGCAGGGGTCGGGCTATGGCTACACCTTC.

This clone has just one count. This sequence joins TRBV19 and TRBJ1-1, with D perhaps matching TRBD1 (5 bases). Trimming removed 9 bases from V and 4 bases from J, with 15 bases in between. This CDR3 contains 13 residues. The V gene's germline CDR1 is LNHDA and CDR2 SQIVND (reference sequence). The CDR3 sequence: CASAGGAGTEAFF. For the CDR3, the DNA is TGTGCCAGCGCAGGAGGGGCAGGCACTGAAGCTTTCTTT.

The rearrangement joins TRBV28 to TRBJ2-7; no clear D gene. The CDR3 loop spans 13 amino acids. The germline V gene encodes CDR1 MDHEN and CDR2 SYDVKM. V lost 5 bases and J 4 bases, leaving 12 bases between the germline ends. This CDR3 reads CASSRQDLYEQYF. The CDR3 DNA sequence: TGTGCCAGCAGTCGCCAGGATTTATACGAGCAGTACTTC.

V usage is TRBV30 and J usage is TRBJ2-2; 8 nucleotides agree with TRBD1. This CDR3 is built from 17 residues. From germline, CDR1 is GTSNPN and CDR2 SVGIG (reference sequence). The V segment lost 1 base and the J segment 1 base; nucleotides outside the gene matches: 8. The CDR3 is CAWSGTGDRGNTGELFF. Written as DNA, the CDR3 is TGTGCCTGGAGTGGCACAGGAGACAGGGGGAACACCGGGGAGCTGTTTTTT. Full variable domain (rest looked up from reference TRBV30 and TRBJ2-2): SQTIHQWPATLVQPVGSPLSLECTVEGTSNPNLYWYRQAAGRGLQLLFYSVGIGQISSEVPQNLSASRPQDRQFILSSKKLLLSDSGFYLCAWSGTGDRGNTGELFFGEGSRLTVL.

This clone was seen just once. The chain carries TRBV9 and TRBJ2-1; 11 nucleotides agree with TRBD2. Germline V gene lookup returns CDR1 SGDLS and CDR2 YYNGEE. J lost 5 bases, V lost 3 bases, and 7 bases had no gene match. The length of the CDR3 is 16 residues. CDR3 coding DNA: TGTGCCAGCAGCGGACGGACTAGCGGGCATAACAATGAGCAGTTCTTC. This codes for CASSGRTSGHNNEQFF.

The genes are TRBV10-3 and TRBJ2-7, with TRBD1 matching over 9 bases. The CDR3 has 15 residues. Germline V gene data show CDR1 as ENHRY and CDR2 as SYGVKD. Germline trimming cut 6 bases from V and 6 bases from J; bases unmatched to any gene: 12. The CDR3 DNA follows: TGTGCCATCAGAGTACCCCGGGACAGGGTATCCGAGCAGTACTTC. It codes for CAIRVPRDRVSEQYF.

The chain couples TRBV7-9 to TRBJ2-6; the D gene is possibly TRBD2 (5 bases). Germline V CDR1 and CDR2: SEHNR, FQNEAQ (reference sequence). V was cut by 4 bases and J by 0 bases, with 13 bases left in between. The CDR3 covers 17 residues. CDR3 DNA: TGTGCCAGCAGCTCCGAAGGTCGGGGCTCTGGGGCCAACGTCCTGACTTTC. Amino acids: CASSSEGRGSGANVLTF.

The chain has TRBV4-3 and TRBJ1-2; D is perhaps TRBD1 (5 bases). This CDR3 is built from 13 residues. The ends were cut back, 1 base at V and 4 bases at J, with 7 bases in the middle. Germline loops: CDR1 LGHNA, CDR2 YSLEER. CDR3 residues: CASSQAGFYGYTF. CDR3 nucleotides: TGCGCCAGCAGCCAAGCAGGGTTCTATGGCTACACCTTC.